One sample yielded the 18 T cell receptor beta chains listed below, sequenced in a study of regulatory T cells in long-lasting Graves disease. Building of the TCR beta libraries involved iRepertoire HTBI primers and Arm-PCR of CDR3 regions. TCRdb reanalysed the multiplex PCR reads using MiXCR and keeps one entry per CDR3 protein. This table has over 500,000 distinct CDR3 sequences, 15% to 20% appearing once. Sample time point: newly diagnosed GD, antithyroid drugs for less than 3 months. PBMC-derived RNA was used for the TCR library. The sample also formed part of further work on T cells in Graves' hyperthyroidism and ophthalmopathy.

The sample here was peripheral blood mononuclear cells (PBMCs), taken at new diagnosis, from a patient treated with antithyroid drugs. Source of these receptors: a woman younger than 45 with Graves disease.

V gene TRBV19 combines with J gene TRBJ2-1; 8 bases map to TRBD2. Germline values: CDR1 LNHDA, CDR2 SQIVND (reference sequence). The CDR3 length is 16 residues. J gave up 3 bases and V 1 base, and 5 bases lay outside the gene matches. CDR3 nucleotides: TGTGCCAGTAGTATAGCTAGCGGGCGTGTCTACAATGAGCAGTTCTTC. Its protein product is CASSIASGRVYNEQFF.

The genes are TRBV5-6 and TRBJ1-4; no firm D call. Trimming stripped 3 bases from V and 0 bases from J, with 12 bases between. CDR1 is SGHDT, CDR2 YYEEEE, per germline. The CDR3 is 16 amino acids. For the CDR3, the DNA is TGTGCCAGCAGCTCACTAATCTTAGCAACTAATGAAAAACTGTTTTTT. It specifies CASSSLILATNEKLFF.

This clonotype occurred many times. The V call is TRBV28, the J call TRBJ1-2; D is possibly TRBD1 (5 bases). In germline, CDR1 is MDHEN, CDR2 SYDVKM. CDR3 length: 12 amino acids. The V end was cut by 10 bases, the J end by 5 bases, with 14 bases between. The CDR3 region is CATLTVGYGYTF. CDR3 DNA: TGTGCCACCCTGACAGTGGGGTATGGCTACACCTTC.

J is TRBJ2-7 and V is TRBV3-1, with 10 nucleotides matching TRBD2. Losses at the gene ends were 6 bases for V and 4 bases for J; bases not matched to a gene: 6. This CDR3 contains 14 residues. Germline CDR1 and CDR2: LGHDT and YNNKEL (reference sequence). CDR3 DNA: TGTGCCAGCAGGTTGTCTAGCGGGAGTTACGAGCAGTACTTC. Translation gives CASRLSSGSYEQYF.

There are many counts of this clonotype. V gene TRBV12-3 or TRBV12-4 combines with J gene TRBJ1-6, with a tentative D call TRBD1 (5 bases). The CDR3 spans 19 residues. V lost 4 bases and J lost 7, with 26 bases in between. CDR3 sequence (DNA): TGTGCCAGCAGTTGGTCGCGGCTCGTGGTGACAGCGGGGAATTCACCCCTCCACTTT. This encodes CASSWSRLVVTAGNSPLHF.

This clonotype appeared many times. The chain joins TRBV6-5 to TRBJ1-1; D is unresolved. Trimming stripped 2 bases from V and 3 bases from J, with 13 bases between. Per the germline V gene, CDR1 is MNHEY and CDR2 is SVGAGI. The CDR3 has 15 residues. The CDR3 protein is CASSYGWRFDTEAFF. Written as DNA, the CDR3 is TGTGCCAGCAGTTACGGCTGGAGGTTCGACACTGAAGCTTTCTTT.

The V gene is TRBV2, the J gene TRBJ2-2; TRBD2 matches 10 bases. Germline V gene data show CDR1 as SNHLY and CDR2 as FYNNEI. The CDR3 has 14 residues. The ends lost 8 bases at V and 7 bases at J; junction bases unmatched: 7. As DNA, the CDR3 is TGTGCCAGCCGGGCTAGCGGGAGTTACGGGGAGCTGTTTTTT. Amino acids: CASRASGSYGELFF.

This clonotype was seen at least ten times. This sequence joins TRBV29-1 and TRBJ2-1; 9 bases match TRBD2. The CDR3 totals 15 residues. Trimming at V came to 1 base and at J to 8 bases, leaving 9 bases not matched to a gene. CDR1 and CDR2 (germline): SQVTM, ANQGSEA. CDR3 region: CSVEGREGLEDEQFF. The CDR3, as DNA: TGCAGCGTTGAAGGGCGGGAGGGCCTGGAAGATGAGCAGTTCTTC.

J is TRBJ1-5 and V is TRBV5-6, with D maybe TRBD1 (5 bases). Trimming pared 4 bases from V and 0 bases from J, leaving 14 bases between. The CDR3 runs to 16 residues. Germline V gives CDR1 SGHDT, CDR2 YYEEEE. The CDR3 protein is CASSPRTHRSNQPQHF. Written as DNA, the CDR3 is TGTGCCAGCAGCCCTAGGACACACCGTAGCAATCAGCCCCAGCATTTT. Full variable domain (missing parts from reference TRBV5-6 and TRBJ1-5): DAGVTQSPTHLIKTRGQQVTLRCSPKSGHDTVSWYQQALGQGPQFIFQYYEEEERQRGNFPDRFSGHQFPNYSSELNVNALLLGDSALYLCASSPRTHRSNQPQHFGDGTRLSIL.

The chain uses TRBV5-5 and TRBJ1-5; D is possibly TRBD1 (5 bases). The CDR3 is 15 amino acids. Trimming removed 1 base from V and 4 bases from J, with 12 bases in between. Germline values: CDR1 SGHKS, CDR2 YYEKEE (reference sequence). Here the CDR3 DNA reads TGTGCCAGCAGCTTGCGGACAAGGCCTAATCAGCCCCAGCATTTT. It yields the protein CASSLRTRPNQPQHF.

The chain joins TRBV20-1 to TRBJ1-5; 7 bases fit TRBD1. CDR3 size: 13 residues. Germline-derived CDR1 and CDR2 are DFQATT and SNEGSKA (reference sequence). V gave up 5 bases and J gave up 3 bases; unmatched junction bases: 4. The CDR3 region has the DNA TGCAGTGCTCCGGGACAGAACAATCAGCCCCAGCATTTT. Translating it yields CSAPGQNNQPQHF.

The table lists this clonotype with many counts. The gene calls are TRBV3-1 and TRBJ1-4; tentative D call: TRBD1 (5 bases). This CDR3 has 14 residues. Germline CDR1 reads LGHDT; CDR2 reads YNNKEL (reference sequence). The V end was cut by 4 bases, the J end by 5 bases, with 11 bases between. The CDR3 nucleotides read TGTGCCAGCAGCCTCACCCCAGGGAATGAAAAACTGTTTTTT. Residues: CASSLTPGNEKLFF.

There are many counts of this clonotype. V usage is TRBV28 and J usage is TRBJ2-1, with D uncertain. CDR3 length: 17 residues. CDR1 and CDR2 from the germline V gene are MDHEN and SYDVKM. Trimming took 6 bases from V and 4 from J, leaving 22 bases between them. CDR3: CASSVLSRTQPYNEQFF. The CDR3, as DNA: TGTGCCAGCAGCGTGCTATCTAGGACCCAACCTTACAATGAGCAGTTCTTC.

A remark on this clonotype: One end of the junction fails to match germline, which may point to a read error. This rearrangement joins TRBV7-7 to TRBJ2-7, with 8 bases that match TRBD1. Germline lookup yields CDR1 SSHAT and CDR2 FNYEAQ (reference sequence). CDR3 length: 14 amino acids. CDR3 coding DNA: TGTGCTAGCAGCTCCACTGCAGGGGGCGGCGAGCAGTACTTC. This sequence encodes CASSSTAGGGEQYF.

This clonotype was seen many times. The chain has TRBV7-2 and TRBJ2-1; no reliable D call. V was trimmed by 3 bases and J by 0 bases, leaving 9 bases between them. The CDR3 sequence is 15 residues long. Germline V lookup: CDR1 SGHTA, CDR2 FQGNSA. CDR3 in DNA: TGTGCCAGCAGCTTCGTACCTAGCTCCTACAATGAGCAGTTCTTC. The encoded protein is CASSFVPSSYNEQFF.

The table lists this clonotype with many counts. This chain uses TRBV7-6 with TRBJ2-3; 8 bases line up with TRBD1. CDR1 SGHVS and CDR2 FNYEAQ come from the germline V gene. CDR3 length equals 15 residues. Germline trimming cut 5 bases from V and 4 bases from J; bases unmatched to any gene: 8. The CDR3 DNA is TGTGCCAGCAGCCCACGGACAGGGTTCTCAGATACGCAGTATTTT. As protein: CASSPRTGFSDTQYF.

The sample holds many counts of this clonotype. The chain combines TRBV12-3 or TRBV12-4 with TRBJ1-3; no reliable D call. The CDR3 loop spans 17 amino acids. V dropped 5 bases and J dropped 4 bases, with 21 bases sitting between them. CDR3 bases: TGTGCCAGCAGTCCGCAAGTGCTTGAGGAGGACGGAAACACCATATATTTT. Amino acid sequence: CASSPQVLEEDGNTIYF.

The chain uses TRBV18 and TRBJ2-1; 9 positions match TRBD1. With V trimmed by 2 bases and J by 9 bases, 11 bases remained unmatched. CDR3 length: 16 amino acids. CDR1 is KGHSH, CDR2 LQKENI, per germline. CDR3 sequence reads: CASSPAMGQGPGEQFF. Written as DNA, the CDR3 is TGTGCCAGCTCACCAGCGATGGGACAGGGTCCGGGTGAGCAGTTCTTC.